The following is a TCR beta chain sequence with its context. The data belong to a study of T cells in localized non-small cell lung cancer. V lost 6 bases, J lost 0 bases, and 11 bases stayed unmatched. CDR3 length: 17 residues. Germline assignment: CDR1 MDHEN and CDR2 SYDVKM. TCRdb's copy holds only in-frame clones and misses some; the assay was immunoSEQ multiplex PCR. The sample records 40,000 or so clones, 81% being singletons. The V call is TRBV28, the J call TRBJ1-5; 7 bases line up with TRBD1. The receptor was derived from a male donor older than 55 with stage II lung adenocarcinoma. The specimen was peripheral blood mononuclear cells, collected before any cancer treatment. CDR3 DNA: TGTGCCAGCAGGACAGGGAGGAGTACGGATAGCAATCAGCCCCAGCATTTT. The encoded protein is CASRTGRSTDSNQPQHF.